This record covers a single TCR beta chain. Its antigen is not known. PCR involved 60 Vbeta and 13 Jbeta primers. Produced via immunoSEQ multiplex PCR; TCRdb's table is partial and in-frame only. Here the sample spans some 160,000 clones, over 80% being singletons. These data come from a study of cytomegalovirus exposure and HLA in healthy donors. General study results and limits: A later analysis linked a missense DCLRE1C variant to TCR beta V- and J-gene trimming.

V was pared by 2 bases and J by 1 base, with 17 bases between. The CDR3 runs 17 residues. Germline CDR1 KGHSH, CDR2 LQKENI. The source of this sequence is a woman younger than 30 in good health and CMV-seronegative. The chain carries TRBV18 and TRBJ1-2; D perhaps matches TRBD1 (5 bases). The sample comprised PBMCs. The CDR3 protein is CASSPTTSRQNNYGYTF. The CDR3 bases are TGTGCCAGCTCACCAACAACATCGCGACAGAATAACTATGGCTACACCTTC.